The 24 T cell receptor beta chains below were found in one sample sequenced in a study of identifying expanded T cells in peripheral blood. The data were produced by immunoSEQ multiplex PCR, yet TCRdb's version contains in-frame clones alone and is incomplete. The table has about 110,000 clones, approximately 90% seen once. The sequenced sample consisted of blood. Receptors were obtained from a person between 18 and 69 years old in good health.

The V gene is TRBV18, the J gene TRBJ1-1; 7 positions match TRBD1. J lost 0 bases, V lost 9 bases, and 7 bases had no gene match. CDR1 KGHSH and CDR2 LQKENI come from the germline V gene. The CDR3 length is 14 residues. The CDR3 nucleotides read TGTGCCAGTCGTGCAGGGGGAATGAACACTGAAGCTTTCTTT. Its protein is CASRAGGMNTEAFF.

The CDR3 loop reads CASNRNTNTPGLYGYTF. CDR3 bases: TGTGCCAGTAATAGGAACACAAACACGCCTGGGTTGTATGGCTACACCTTC. V is TRBV19 and J is TRBJ1-2, with unresolved D. Germline CDR1 is LNHDA and CDR2 is SQIVND (reference sequence). The CDR3 loop spans 17 amino acids. Trimming removed 7 bases at V and 5 bases at J, with 26 bases between.

V is TRBV11-3 and J is TRBJ2-1, with D possibly matching TRBD2 (6 bases). Germline CDR1 SGHNT, CDR2 YENEEA. The V end lost 3 bases, the J end lost 6 bases, and 18 bases lay between the germline ends. The CDR3 length is 16 residues. DNA for the CDR3: TGTGCCAGCAGCTTTCGTTCCGGGGGAGCCGTCAATGAGCAGTTCTTC. It codes for CASSFRSGGAVNEQFF.

The chain is built from TRBV4-2 and TRBJ1-2; no clear D. CDR1 is LGHNA, CDR2 YNFKEQ, per germline. There are 15 residues in the CDR3. Trimming stripped 3 bases from V and 8 bases from J, with 19 bases between. CDR3 in amino acids: CASSQDPTAVRGYTF. The CDR3 DNA reads as TGTGCCAGCAGCCAGGACCCGACGGCGGTAAGAGGCTACACCTTC.

This chain connects TRBV7-2 to TRBJ1-1, with D unresolved. V lost 3 bases, J lost 1 base, and 6 bases lay in between. The CDR3 is made up of 13 amino acids. CDR1 and CDR2 (germline): SGHTA, FQGNSA. Here the CDR3 DNA reads TGTGCCAGCAGCTTTACGACGAACACTGAAGCTTTCTTT. It codes for CASSFTTNTEAFF.

This sequence joins TRBV5-1 and TRBJ2-1, with D perhaps matching TRBD2 (7 bases). The CDR3 totals 14 residues. Germline V gene lookup returns CDR1 SGHRS and CDR2 YFSETQ. Trimming removed 4 bases at V and 8 bases at J, with 16 bases between. The CDR3 region has the DNA TGCGCCAGCAGCACGGCGGGGGCCAGCGATGAGCAGTTCTTC. Protein product: CASSTAGASDEQFF.

CDR3 bases: TGTGCCAGCAGTGGAGTCGTACAGCCAACTAATGAAAAACTGTTTTTT. Its protein is CASSGVVQPTNEKLFF. The V gene is TRBV28, the J gene TRBJ1-4, with unresolved D. This CDR3 has 16 residues. V gave up 5 bases and J gave up 0 bases, with 13 bases separating them. Looked up from germline, CDR1 is MDHEN and CDR2 is SYDVKM.

Here the CDR3 DNA reads TGTGCCAGCAGCCCTGGCGGTTACGAGCAGTACTTC. This sequence encodes CASSPGGYEQYF. V usage is TRBV14 and J usage is TRBJ2-7; no clear D. The germline V gene has CDR1 SGHDN and CDR2 FVKESK. Deletions cut 4 bases from V and 4 bases from J, with 8 bases between. The CDR3 is made up of 12 amino acids.

This clone has a single count. The chain uses TRBV7-2 and TRBJ1-6, with TRBD1 identical over 8 bases. Germline CDR1 SGHTA, CDR2 FQGNSA. V shed 4 bases, J shed 9 bases, and the junction held 8 bases outside the gene matches. The CDR3 has 15 amino acids. This CDR3 is CASSSRTGRSSPLHF. DNA for the CDR3: TGTGCCAGCAGCTCAAGGACAGGGCGTAGTTCACCCCTCCACTTT.

This clone was recorded only once. The rearrangement links TRBV11-2 to TRBJ1-3; D is uncertain. The CDR3 spans 15 residues. Germline V gene sequence: CDR1 SGHAT, CDR2 FQNNGV. V gave up 2 bases and J gave up 3 bases, with 11 bases separating them. The CDR3 DNA is TGTGCCAGCAGCTTATTGGCCGGGTATGGAAACACCATATATTTT. It translates to CASSLLAGYGNTIYF.

The chain couples TRBV27 to TRBJ2-7; D remains unclear. Germline loops: CDR1 MNHEY, CDR2 SMNVEV (reference sequence). Deletions cut 2 bases from V and 3 bases from J, with 11 bases between. CDR3 length: 14 amino acids. CDR3 DNA sequence: TGTGCCAGCAGTTTAACGGTGCGGAACTACGAGCAGTACTTC. Translating gives CASSLTVRNYEQYF.

The rearrangement links TRBV7-9 to TRBJ2-3; D is unclear. The length of the CDR3 is 12 residues. Trimming left V 5 bases short and J 9 bases short, with 12 bases between. From germline, CDR1 is SEHNR and CDR2 FQNEAQ (reference sequence). CDR3 nucleotide sequence: TGTGCCAGCAGCCCCTCGGCCAGGACGCAGTATTTT. Encoded protein: CASSPSARTQYF.

The chain recombines TRBV6-1 with TRBJ1-2; 12 bases align to TRBD1. The V gene's germline CDR1 is MNHNS and CDR2 SASEGT. J gave up 8 bases and V 5 bases, and 9 bases lay outside the gene matches. The CDR3 totals 15 residues. CDR3 sequence: CASSSPGQGARGYTF. The CDR3 coding sequence is TGTGCCAGCAGTTCCCCGGGACAGGGGGCGCGAGGCTACACCTTC.

V usage is TRBV6-6 and J usage is TRBJ2-7, with TRBD1 matching 7 bases. The CDR3 covers 15 residues. Losses at the gene ends were 6 bases for V and 5 bases for J; bases not matched to a gene: 13. Germline V gene lookup returns CDR1 MNHNY and CDR2 SVGAGI (reference sequence). CDR3 bases: TGTGCCAGCAGGCGCCCGACAGGGCTTGCGAACGAGCAGTACTTC. It specifies CASRRPTGLANEQYF.

V is TRBV19 and J is TRBJ2-4, with D tentatively TRBD1 (5 bases). CDR3 length: 16 amino acids. Germline V gene lookup returns CDR1 LNHDA and CDR2 SQIVND (reference sequence). The germline V and J ends were trimmed by 3 bases and 3 bases, with 15 bases remaining between them. CDR3 nucleotides: TGTGCCAGTAGTATGTTTGACAGCCAAAGCAAAAACATTCAGTACTTC. It codes for CASSMFDSQSKNIQYF.

The chain uses TRBV28 and TRBJ1-4; no clear D gene. The germline V gene has CDR1 MDHEN and CDR2 SYDVKM. The CDR3 loop spans 14 amino acids. V was clipped by 5 bases and J by 5 bases, with 12 bases between them. CDR3 DNA sequence: TGTGCCAGCAGTCCCTGGGGTCCGAATGAAAAACTGTTTTTT. Residues: CASSPWGPNEKLFF.

V is TRBV11-2 and J is TRBJ2-6, with 8 bases matching TRBD2. This CDR3 is 18 amino acids long. Germline V gene data show CDR1 as SGHAT and CDR2 as FQNNGV. J lost 2 bases, V lost 5 bases, and 11 bases had no gene match. CDR3 sequence: CASSRLAGRQAGANVLTF. The CDR3 DNA is TGTGCCAGCAGCCGATTAGCGGGGAGGCAGGCTGGGGCCAACGTCCTGACTTTC.

This clone was observed once. V gene TRBV7-2 combines with J gene TRBJ2-5, with D possibly being TRBD1 or TRBD2 (5 bases each). The germline V gene has CDR1 SGHTA and CDR2 FQGNSA. The CDR3 covers 17 residues. V lost 5 bases, J lost 2 bases, and 21 bases lay in between. CDR3 sequence: CASSHPPGLGGQETQYF. The DNA of the CDR3 is TGTGCCAGCAGCCACCCTCCGGGGCTGGGTGGACAAGAGACCCAGTACTTC.

V and J are TRBV15 and TRBJ1-2; tentative D call: TRBD1 (6 bases). Germline V CDR1 and CDR2: LNHNV, YYDKDF (reference sequence). V gave up 0 bases and J gave up 2 bases, with 13 bases separating them. The length of the CDR3 is 16 residues. DNA of the CDR3: TGTGCCACCAGCAGAGAATTAGGACAGCTCAACTATGGCTACACCTTC. This encodes CATSRELGQLNYGYTF.

The V call is TRBV7-9, the J call TRBJ1-1; D not resolved. The CDR3 has 14 amino acids. V was trimmed by 5 bases and J by 4 bases, leaving 14 bases between them. The germline CDR1 and CDR2 sequences are SEHNR and FQNEAQ (reference sequence). The CDR3 region has the DNA TGTGCCAGCAGCCTCGACACTGGGCGCACTGAAGCTTTCTTT. It is translated as CASSLDTGRTEAFF.

In this sample, this clone turned up a few times. The V call is TRBV4-1, the J call TRBJ1-3, with unresolved D. V lost 0 bases, J lost 4 bases, and 13 bases lay in between. The CDR3 is 16 amino acids. CDR1 MGHRA and CDR2 YSYEKL come from the germline V gene. As DNA, the CDR3 is TGCGCCAGCAGCCAAGAGCCTAGGAGCTACGGAAACACCATATATTTT. Protein sequence: CASSQEPRSYGNTIYF.

The CDR3 DNA reads TGCGCCAGCAGCCAAGGGGGCAGGGGGCTCGATCAGCCCCAGCATTTT. It codes for CASSQGGRGLDQPQHF. The chain employs TRBV4-1 and TRBJ1-5; TRBD1 agrees at 8 bases. CDR1 and CDR2 (germline): MGHRA, YSYEKL. CDR3 length equals 16 residues. V lost 1 base, J lost 5 bases, and 7 bases stayed unmatched.

CDR3 nucleotides: TGTGCCAGCAGTGAAATCACAGGGGGCCCCTCGATGAACACTGAAGCTTTCTTT. Translation gives CASSEITGGPSMNTEAFF. The chain combines TRBV2 with TRBJ1-1; 9 nucleotides line up with TRBD1. The J segment lost 0 bases and the V segment lost 2 bases, leaving 10 bases of the junction unmatched. Germline V gives CDR1 SNHLY, CDR2 FYNNEI. CDR3 length: 18 amino acids.

The chain employs TRBV10-1 and TRBJ1-3; D is perhaps TRBD1 (6 bases). Looked up from germline, CDR1 is WNHNN and CDR2 is SYGVQD (reference sequence). The V gene lost 6 bases and the J gene lost 1 base, with 10 bases spanning the gap. The CDR3 is made up of 14 amino acids. The CDR3 spells CASSPGTSGNTIYF. DNA of the CDR3: TGCGCCAGCAGCCCCGGGACATCTGGAAACACCATATATTTT.